These T cell receptor beta chains were read from a single sample in a study of glioma-infiltrating T cells. Using its own MiXCR run on the multiplex PCR reads, TCRdb lists one record per CDR3 protein. The repertoire holds a few thousand distinct CDR3 sequences, with around 45% as singletons. The sequencing input was glioma tissue, nonneoplastic brain tissue, or PBMCs (not recorded which). The receptors were sampled from a human donor with low-grade glioma or glioblastoma, undergoing nonglioma brain surgery, or in good health (not recorded which). The CDR3 runs from the conserved cysteine through the conserved F or W. Each record gives: V gene, D gene, clone size, J gene, CDR3 DNA, CDR3 protein. D genes are given only for firm matches. A clone size is listed for some rows: how often the clone was seen (once, few, many), or a class if it is expanded.

V gene: TRBV7-2
D gene: TRBD1
clone size: -
J gene: TRBJ1-5
CDR3 DNA: TGTGCCAGCAAACAGGGGGCCTATCAGCCCCAGCATTTT
CDR3 protein: CASKQGAYQPQHF

V gene: TRBV27
D gene: -
clone size: few
J gene: TRBJ1-1
CDR3 DNA: TGTGCCAGCAGTTTCATGGCAGAAGGTGAAGCTTTCTTT
CDR3 protein: CASSFMAEGEAFF

V gene: TRBV6-2/TRBV6-3
D gene: TRBD2
clone size: -
J gene: TRBJ2-5
CDR3 DNA: TGTGCCAGCAGTGTACTAGCGGCTGGGAAAGAGACCCAGTACTTC
CDR3 protein: CASSVLAAGKETQYF

V gene: TRBV7-9
D gene: TRBD1
clone size: many
J gene: TRBJ2-1
CDR3 DNA: TGTGCCAGCAGCGACACAGGGGATCGGCAGTTCTTC
CDR3 protein: CASSDTGDRQFF

V gene: TRBV6-1
D gene: -
clone size: many
J gene: TRBJ1-3
CDR3 DNA: TGTGCATCGTCGGGTGGAAACACCATATATTTT
CDR3 protein: CASSGGNTIYF

V gene: TRBV10-3
D gene: -
clone size: -
J gene: TRBJ1-1
CDR3 DNA: TGTGCCATCAGTGAGTCAGGGCGTAGGAGGACTGAAGCTTTCTTT
CDR3 protein: CAISESGRRRTEAFF

V gene: TRBV6-1
D gene: -
clone size: large
J gene: TRBJ2-7
CDR3 DNA: TGTGCCAGCAGTGTTGGGCGGATCTACGAGCAGTACTTC
CDR3 protein: CASSVGRIYEQYF

V gene: TRBV6-1
D gene: -
clone size: medium-sized
J gene: TRBJ2-3
CDR3 DNA: TGTGCCAGCAGTTATCCCGGGAGCACAGATACGCAGTATTTT
CDR3 protein: CASSYPGSTDTQYF

V gene: TRBV6-5
D gene: -
clone size: -
J gene: TRBJ2-1
CDR3 DNA: TGTGCCAGCCGGTGGGGTGCGAACACTGAGCAGTTCTTC
CDR3 protein: CASRWGANTEQFF

V gene: TRBV29-1
D gene: -
clone size: -
J gene: TRBJ2-3
CDR3 DNA: TGCAGCGTTGAAGAAAAGCCATTTAGCGCAGATACGCAGTATTTT
CDR3 protein: CSVEEKPFSADTQYF

V gene: TRBV6-2/TRBV6-3
D gene: -
clone size: once
J gene: TRBJ2-1
CDR3 DNA: TGTGCCAGCAGTTACTCCAGCGGGCCGAGCTCCTACAATGACCAGTTCTTC
CDR3 protein: CASSYSSGPSSYNDQFF

V gene: TRBV20-1
D gene: -
clone size: -
J gene: TRBJ1-5
CDR3 DNA: TGCAGTGCTAGGACGGTGGGAAGGAGCAATCAGCCCCAGCATTTT
CDR3 protein: CSARTVGRSNQPQHF

V gene: TRBV6-6
D gene: -
clone size: -
J gene: TRBJ2-3
CDR3 DNA: TGTGCCAGCAGTTTTTACTTGGGAGTTCGGGGCTCAGATACGCAGTATTTT
CDR3 protein: CASSFYLGVRGSDTQYF

V gene: TRBV18
D gene: -
clone size: many
J gene: TRBJ1-1
CDR3 DNA: TGTGCCAGCTCACCGACGACCACAGGGAACACTGAAGCTTTCTTT
CDR3 protein: CASSPTTTGNTEAFF

V gene: TRBV28
D gene: -
clone size: -
J gene: TRBJ2-1
CDR3 DNA: TGTGCCAGCAGAGGAAGTGGTCCGAAGAACACTGGAGCGTTCTTC
CDR3 protein: CASRGSGPKNTGAFF

V gene: TRBV6-6
D gene: TRBD2
clone size: many
J gene: TRBJ2-3
CDR3 DNA: TGTGCCAGCAGTTACGGGACTAGCGGGACAGATACGCAGTATTTT
CDR3 protein: CASSYGTSGTDTQYF

V gene: TRBV28
D gene: -
clone size: many
J gene: TRBJ2-7
CDR3 DNA: TGTGCCAGCAGTTTCAGCGGCCTTAGCTCCTACGAGCAGTACTTC
CDR3 protein: CASSFSGLSSYEQYF

V gene: TRBV20-1
D gene: -
clone size: medium-sized
J gene: TRBJ1-1
CDR3 DNA: TGCAGTGCTAGGGCAGGGACTCAAGCTTTCTTT
CDR3 protein: CSARAGTQAFF

V gene: TRBV7-3
D gene: -
clone size: large
J gene: TRBJ2-1
CDR3 DNA: TGTGCCAGCAGCCATACCGGGACCAACAATGAGCAGTTCTTC
CDR3 protein: CASSHTGTNNEQFF

V gene: TRBV6-2/TRBV6-3
D gene: TRBD2
clone size: medium-sized
J gene: TRBJ2-1
CDR3 DNA: TGTGCCAGCAGTTACTACAATCTCCTTCTAGCGGGAGACTACAATGAGCAGTTCTTC
CDR3 protein: CASSYYNLLLAGDYNEQFF

V gene: TRBV7-9
D gene: TRBD1
clone size: medium-sized
J gene: TRBJ1-2
CDR3 DNA: TGTGCCAGCAGACAAGTGGGACAGGCCTATGGCTACACCTTC
CDR3 protein: CASRQVGQAYGYTF

V gene: TRBV6-1
D gene: -
clone size: few
J gene: TRBJ2-5
CDR3 DNA: TGTGCCAGCAGATCACGGGGAAGGGAGGAGACCCAGTACTTC
CDR3 protein: CASRSRGREETQYF

V gene: TRBV19
D gene: TRBD1
clone size: many
J gene: TRBJ2-4
CDR3 DNA: TGTGCCAGTAGTCTGACAGGGATGCGGAACATTCAGTACTTC
CDR3 protein: CASSLTGMRNIQYF

V gene: TRBV10-2
D gene: -
clone size: many
J gene: TRBJ2-1
CDR3 DNA: TGCGCCAGCAGTGAGTCGGGGGGCTCCTACAATGAGCAGTTCTTC
CDR3 protein: CASSESGGSYNEQFF

V gene: TRBV20-1
D gene: -
clone size: large
J gene: TRBJ1-5
CDR3 DNA: TGCAGTGCTAGTGCCGCCTCCCTATATAGCAATCAGCCCCAGCATTTT
CDR3 protein: CSASAASLYSNQPQHF

V gene: TRBV6-2/TRBV6-3
D gene: TRBD1
clone size: medium-sized
J gene: TRBJ2-7
CDR3 DNA: TGTGCCAGCAGTTCGGTAGGACAGGGGAACTACGAGCAGTACTTC
CDR3 protein: CASSSVGQGNYEQYF

V gene: TRBV20-1
D gene: -
clone size: medium-sized
J gene: TRBJ2-1
CDR3 DNA: TGCAGTGCTAGCCGTGAGGAGCAGTTCTTC
CDR3 protein: CSASREEQFF

V gene: TRBV19
D gene: -
clone size: many
J gene: TRBJ1-2
CDR3 DNA: TGTGCCAGTAGTATAGTCAGAGCTAACTATGGCTACACCTTC
CDR3 protein: CASSIVRANYGYTF

V gene: TRBV20-1
D gene: -
clone size: many
J gene: TRBJ1-4
CDR3 DNA: TGCAGTGTTACCTCAGGGCCCGATGAAAAACTGTTTTTT
CDR3 protein: CSVTSGPDEKLFF

V gene: TRBV18
D gene: -
clone size: -
J gene: TRBJ2-1
CDR3 DNA: TGTGCCAGCTCATACAGGGAGAATGATCATTTCTTC
CDR3 protein: CASSYRENDHFF